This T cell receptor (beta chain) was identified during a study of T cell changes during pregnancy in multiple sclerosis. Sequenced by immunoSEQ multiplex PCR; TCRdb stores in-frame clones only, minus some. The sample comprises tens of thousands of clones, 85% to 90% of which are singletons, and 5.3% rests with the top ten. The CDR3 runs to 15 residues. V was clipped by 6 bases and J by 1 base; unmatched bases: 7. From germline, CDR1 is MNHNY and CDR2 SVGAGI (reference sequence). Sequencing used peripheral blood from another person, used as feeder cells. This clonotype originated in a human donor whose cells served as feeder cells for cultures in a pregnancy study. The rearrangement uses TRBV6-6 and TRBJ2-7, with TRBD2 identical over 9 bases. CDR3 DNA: TGTGCCAGCAGCCATAGCGGGAGCTCGTCCTACGAGCAGTACTTC. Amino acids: CASSHSGSSSYEQYF.